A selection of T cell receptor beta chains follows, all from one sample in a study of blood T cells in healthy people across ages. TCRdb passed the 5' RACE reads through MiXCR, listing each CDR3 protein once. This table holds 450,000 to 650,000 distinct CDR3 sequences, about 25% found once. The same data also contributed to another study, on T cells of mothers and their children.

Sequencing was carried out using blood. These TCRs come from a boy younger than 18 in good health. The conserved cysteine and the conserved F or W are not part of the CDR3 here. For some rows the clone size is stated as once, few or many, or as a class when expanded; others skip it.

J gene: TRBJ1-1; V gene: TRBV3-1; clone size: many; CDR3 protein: ASSRTVNTEAF
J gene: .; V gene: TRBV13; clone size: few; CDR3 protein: ASSYGTSWNEQF
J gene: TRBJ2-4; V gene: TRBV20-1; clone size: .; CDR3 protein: SANGEGVAKNIQY
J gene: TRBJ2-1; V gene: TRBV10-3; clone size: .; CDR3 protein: AIGTGTATLEQF
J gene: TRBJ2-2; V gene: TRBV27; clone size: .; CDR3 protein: ASSLGQGLTGELF
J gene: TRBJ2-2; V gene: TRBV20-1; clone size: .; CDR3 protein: SARTGGAQAGELF
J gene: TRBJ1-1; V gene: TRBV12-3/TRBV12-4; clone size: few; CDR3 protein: ASSPWTGIDTEAF
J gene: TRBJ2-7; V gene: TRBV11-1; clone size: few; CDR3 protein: ASSDYTQYEQY
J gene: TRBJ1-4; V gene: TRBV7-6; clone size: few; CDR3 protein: ASSLTGNNEKLF
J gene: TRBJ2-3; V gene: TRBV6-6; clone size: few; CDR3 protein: ASSYLRATDTQY
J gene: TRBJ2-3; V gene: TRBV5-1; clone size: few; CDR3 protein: ASSSGTSGVGPTDTQY
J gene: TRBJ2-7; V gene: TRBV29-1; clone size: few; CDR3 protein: SVAGTSDLREQY
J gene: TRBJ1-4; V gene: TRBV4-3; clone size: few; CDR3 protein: ASSQEEPPYRSWGEKLF
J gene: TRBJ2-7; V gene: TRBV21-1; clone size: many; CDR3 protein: ASSKTYEQY
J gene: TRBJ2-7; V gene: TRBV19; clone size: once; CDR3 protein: ASIPRAGGPSEQY
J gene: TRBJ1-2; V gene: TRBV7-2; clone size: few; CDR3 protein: ASSLGQGFGGYT
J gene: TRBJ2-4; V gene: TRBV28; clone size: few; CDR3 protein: AAGTAEWTKNIQY
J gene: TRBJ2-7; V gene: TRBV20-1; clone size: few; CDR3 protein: SARESGHGDEQY
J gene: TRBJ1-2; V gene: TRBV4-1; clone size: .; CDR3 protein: ASSPGQGTPGGYT
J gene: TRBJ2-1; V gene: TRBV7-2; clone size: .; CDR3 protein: ASSLIRGTGQNEQF
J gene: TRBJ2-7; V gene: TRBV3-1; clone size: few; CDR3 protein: ASSPSGAGFNEQY
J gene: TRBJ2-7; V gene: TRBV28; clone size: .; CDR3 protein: ASSYQTGLYEQY
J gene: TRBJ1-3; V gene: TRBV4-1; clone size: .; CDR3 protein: ASSRAGAASGNTIY
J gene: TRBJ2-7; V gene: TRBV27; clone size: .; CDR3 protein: ASSSFLRDRGGHEQY
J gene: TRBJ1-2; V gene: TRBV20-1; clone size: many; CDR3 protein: SATSGATRSHGYT
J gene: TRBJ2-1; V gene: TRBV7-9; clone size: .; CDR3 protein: ASSASRYNEQF
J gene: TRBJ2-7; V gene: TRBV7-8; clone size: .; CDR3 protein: ASSLGLDRAVYEQY